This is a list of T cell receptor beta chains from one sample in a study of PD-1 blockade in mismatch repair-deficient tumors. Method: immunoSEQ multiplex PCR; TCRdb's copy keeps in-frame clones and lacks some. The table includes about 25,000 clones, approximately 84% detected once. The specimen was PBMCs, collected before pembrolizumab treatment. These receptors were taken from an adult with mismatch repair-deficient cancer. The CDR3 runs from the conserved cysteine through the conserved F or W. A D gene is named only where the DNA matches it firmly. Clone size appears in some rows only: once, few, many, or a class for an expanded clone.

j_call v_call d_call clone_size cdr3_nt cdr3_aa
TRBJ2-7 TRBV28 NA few TGTGCCAGCAGGCCGGGACAAAGCTACGAGCAGTACTTC CASRPGQSYEQYF
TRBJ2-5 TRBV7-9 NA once TGTGCCAGCAGCTTAGGAGCAGGGGCCGTCCAAGAGACCCAGTACTTC CASSLGAGAVQETQYF
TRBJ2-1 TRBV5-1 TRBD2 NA TGCGCCAGCAGCTGGACTAGCGGGAGCTCCTACAATGAGCAGTTCTTC CASSWTSGSSYNEQFF
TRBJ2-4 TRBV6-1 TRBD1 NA TGTGCCAGCAATCAAAACCGGGACAGAAAAAACATTCAGTACTTC CASNQNRDRKNIQYF
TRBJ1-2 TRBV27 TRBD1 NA TGTGCCAGCAGTGAATACAGGGGGGGCCTGTTTGGCTACACCTTC CASSEYRGGLFGYTF
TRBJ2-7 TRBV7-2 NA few TGTGCCAGCAGGGCACCCAGCTCCTACGAGCAGTACTTC CASRAPSSYEQYF
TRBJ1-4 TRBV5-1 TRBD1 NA TGCGCCAGCTCATCCCAGGGGGGCATGGCTAATGAAAAACTGTTTTTT CASSSQGGMANEKLFF
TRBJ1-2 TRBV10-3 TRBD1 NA TGTGCCACCGAGCCGGGACAGGAGAACTATGGCTACACCTTC CATEPGQENYGYTF
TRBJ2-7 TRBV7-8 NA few TGTGCCAGCAGCTTTCGACTAGGCTACGAGCAGTACTTC CASSFRLGYEQYF
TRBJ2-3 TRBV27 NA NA TGTGCCAGCAGCGTTCGGGACACAGATACGCAGTATTTT CASSVRDTDTQYF
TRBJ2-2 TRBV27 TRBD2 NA TGTGCCAGCCGCCCAACTAGCGGGATGCGGGAGCTGTTTTTT CASRPTSGMRELFF
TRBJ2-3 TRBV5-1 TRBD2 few TGCGCCAGCAGCTTGGATTCCCCCGGGACTAGCGGGAGGAGGACGCAGTATTTT CASSLDSPGTSGRRTQYF
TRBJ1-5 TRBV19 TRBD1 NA TGTGCCAGTAGTATAAACAGGGGTAGCAATCAGCCCCAGCATTTT CASSINRGSNQPQHF
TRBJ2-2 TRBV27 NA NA TGTGCCAGCAGTTTATGGGGGCCACTTTCCGGGGAGCTGTTTTTT CASSLWGPLSGELFF
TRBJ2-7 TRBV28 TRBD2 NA TGTGCCAGCAGGACTAGCGGAAGCTCCTACGAGCAGTACTTC CASRTSGSSYEQYF
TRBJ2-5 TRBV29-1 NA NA TGCAGCGTTGAACCGCTAGACCAAGAGACCCAGTACTTC CSVEPLDQETQYF
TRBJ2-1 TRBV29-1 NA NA TGCAGCGTTGAAACCAGGGCCTACAATGAGCAGTTCTTC CSVETRAYNEQFF
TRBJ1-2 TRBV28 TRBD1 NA TGTGCCAGCAGTCCATGGGACAGGGGCGGCTACACCTTC CASSPWDRGGYTF
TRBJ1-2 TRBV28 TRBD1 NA TGTGCCAGCAGGACCCTACAGGGGGCCCGTTCCTATGGCTACACCTTC CASRTLQGARSYGYTF
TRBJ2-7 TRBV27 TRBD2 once TGTGCCAGCAGTTTATCTGGTTTGACTAGCGGGTACTACGAGCAGTACTTC CASSLSGLTSGYYEQYF
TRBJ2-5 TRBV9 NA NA TGTGCCAGCAGCGTAGACGTAGGGGTCCAAGAGACCCAGTACTTC CASSVDVGVQETQYF
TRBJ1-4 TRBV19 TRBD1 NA TGTGCCAGTAGTCTAGGACAGGGGGTGGAAAAACTGTTTTTT CASSLGQGVEKLFF
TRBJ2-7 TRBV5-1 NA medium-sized TGCGCCAGCAGTACCCAGGGGGGACACTACGAGCAGTACTTC CASSTQGGHYEQYF
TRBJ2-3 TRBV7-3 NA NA TGTGCCAGCAGTTCAAGAGGGGGCGGGGCAGATACGCAGTATTTT CASSSRGGGADTQYF
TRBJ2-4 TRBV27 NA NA TGTGCCAGCAGTCCCAACAAAAACATTCAGTACTTC CASSPNKNIQYF
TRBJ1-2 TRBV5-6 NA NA TGTGCCAGCAGCTTGCCTGAGGACTATGGCTACACCTTC CASSLPEDYGYTF
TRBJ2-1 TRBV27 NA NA TGTGCCAGCAGTTGGTCCAGGGGCCTTAGTGAGCAGTTCTTC CASSWSRGLSEQFF
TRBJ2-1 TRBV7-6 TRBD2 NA TGTGCCAGCAGCCTGCTAGCGGGAGGGCCGGGGGGAAATGAGCAGTTCTTC CASSLLAGGPGGNEQFF
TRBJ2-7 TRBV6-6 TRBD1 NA TGTGCCAGCATACCGGGACAGGGGGCTAACTACGAGCAGTACTTC CASIPGQGANYEQYF
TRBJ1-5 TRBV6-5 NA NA TGTGCCAGCAAGCATGGGGCAGGGGATCAGCCCCAGCATTTT CASKHGAGDQPQHF
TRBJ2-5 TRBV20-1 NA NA TGCAGTGCTCTAGGGGGTGCCCAGTACTTC CSALGGAQYF
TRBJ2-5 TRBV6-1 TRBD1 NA TGTGCCAGCAGTGGGACAGGGAGGGAGACCCAGTACTTC CASSGTGRETQYF
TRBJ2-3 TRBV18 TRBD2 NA TGTGCCAGCTCACCGCGAACTAGCGGCAGCACAGATACGCAGTATTTT CASSPRTSGSTDTQYF
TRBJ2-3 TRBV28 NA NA TGTGCCAGCAGTGCTCAGGGCAGGGCAGATACGCAGTATTTT CASSAQGRADTQYF
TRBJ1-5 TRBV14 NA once TGTGCCAGCAGCCAACTGGCAGGGGGCAATCAGCCCCAGCATTTT CASSQLAGGNQPQHF